These 19 T cell receptor beta chains share one sample of origin, sequenced in a study of blood T cell repertoires in COVID-19. Clones were read by immunoSEQ multiplex PCR, and TCRdb kept only the in-frame ones, dropping some. This table has more than 90,000 clones, around 81% appearing once. Material: peripheral blood. These TCRs come from a man aged 55 to 70 with acute or convalescent COVID-19.

This chain joins TRBV7-2 and TRBJ2-7, with D possibly matching TRBD2 (5 bases). CDR1 is SGHTA and CDR2 is FQGNSA in the germline V gene. With 5 bases removed from V and 3 bases from J, the gap between germline ends came to 20 bases. This CDR3 has 16 amino acids. The CDR3 sequence is CASSPGPLGGYYEQYV. CDR3 coding DNA: TGTGCCAGCAGCCCCGGTCCCCTAGGAGGATACTACGAGCAGTACGTC.

The chain links TRBV11-2 to TRBJ2-2; 7 nucleotides align to TRBD1. J was trimmed by 2 bases and V by 2 bases; bases with no gene match: 5. The CDR3 runs 16 residues. Germline V gene lookup returns CDR1 SGHAT and CDR2 FQNNGV. The CDR3 DNA reads TGTGCCAGCAGCTTATTTGGGACAGATAACACCGGGGAGCTGTTTTTT. This codes for CASSLFGTDNTGELFF.

This clone was picked up a small number of times. The DNA for the CDR3 is TGTGCCAGCACCATCGACAGGGGAAATTCACCCCTCCACTTT. This gives the protein CASTIDRGNSPLHF. The chain couples TRBV2 to TRBJ1-6, with 8 bases matching TRBD1. Germline lookup yields CDR1 SNHLY and CDR2 FYNNEI. The V and J ends lost 7 bases and 7 bases, in that order; junction bases with no gene match: 6. The CDR3 contains 14 residues.

The chain combines TRBV5-4 with TRBJ2-3, with 13 nucleotides matching TRBD2. CDR1 SGHNT and CDR2 YYREEE come from the germline V gene (reference sequence). The CDR3 is 17 residues long. The V and J ends lost 4 bases and 3 bases, in that order; junction bases with no gene match: 8. CDR3 in DNA: TGTGCCAGCAGCGGCGGGACTAGCGGGATGTCGACAGATACGCAGTATTTT. Its protein is CASSGGTSGMSTDTQYF.

The chain couples TRBV3-1 (or the pseudogene TRBV3-2) to TRBJ2-3; D perhaps matches TRBD1 (5 bases). CDR3 length equals 16 residues. From germline, CDR1 is LGHDT and CDR2 YNNKEL (reference sequence). The V and J ends lost 4 bases and 1 base respectively, with 15 bases between them. The CDR3 DNA follows: TGTGCCAGCAGCCCGAATCCCTCGACAGGCACAGATACGCAGTATTTT. Its translation is CASSPNPSTGTDTQYF.

This sequence joins TRBV11-3 and TRBJ2-3; D remains unclear. Between the trimmed V and J ends, which lost 1 base and 6 bases, there was a span of 11 bases. The CDR3 totals 14 residues. Per the germline V gene, CDR1 is SGHNT and CDR2 is YENEEA. The DNA for the CDR3 is TGTGCCAGCAGCTTAGGACTTCAAGAGGATACGCAGTATTTT. Translating it yields CASSLGLQEDTQYF.

The chain combines TRBV3-1 (or the pseudogene TRBV3-2) with TRBJ1-5, with 8 nucleotides matching TRBD1. This CDR3 region has 16 residues. J lost 4 bases, V lost 3 bases, and 8 bases had no gene match. In germline, CDR1 is LGHDT, CDR2 YNNKEL (reference sequence). The CDR3 DNA reads as TGTGCCAGCAGCCAGGGGGACAGGTGGGGAAATCAGCCCCAGCATTTT. Encoded protein: CASSQGDRWGNQPQHF.

This clone was observed a few times. The gene calls are TRBV6-2 or TRBV6-3 and TRBJ2-5, with 8 nucleotides matching TRBD1. Looked up from germline, CDR1 is MNHEY and CDR2 is SVGEGT. This CDR3 is 13 amino acids long. V dropped 6 bases and J dropped 5; count of bases not matched to a gene: 5. The chain's CDR3 is CASSYYRGETQYF. For the CDR3, the DNA is TGTGCCAGCAGCTATTACAGGGGGGAGACCCAGTACTTC.

This sequence joins TRBV19 and TRBJ1-2; D gene ambiguous. From germline, CDR1 is LNHDA and CDR2 SQIVND (reference sequence). Trimming left V 3 bases short and J 6 bases short, with 8 bases between. The length of the CDR3 is 12 residues. The CDR3 nucleotides read TGTGCCAGTAGTATCGGGAGACATGGCTACACCTTC. As protein: CASSIGRHGYTF.

V is TRBV5-1 and J is TRBJ2-7; no reliable D call. This CDR3 has 14 amino acids. V was cut by 4 bases and J by 2 bases, with 13 bases left in between. CDR1 is SGHRS and CDR2 is YFSETQ in the germline V gene. The CDR3 protein is CASSPEIATYEQYF. As DNA, the CDR3 is TGCGCCAGCAGCCCTGAGATAGCAACCTACGAGCAGTACTTC.

The rearrangement joins TRBV5-4 to TRBJ1-1; D remains unclear. The CDR3 length is 13 residues. V lost 7 bases and J 1 base, leaving 11 bases between the germline ends. Germline CDR1 reads SGHNT; CDR2 reads YYREEE (reference sequence). CDR3 loop: CASASDKNTEAFF. Written as DNA, the CDR3 is TGTGCCAGCGCCTCAGACAAGAACACTGAAGCTTTCTTT.

This clone has a handful of counts. V gene TRBV29-1 combines with J gene TRBJ2-3, with 7 bases identical to TRBD2. CDR1 is SQVTM, CDR2 ANQGSEA, per germline. Trimming removed 4 bases from V and 2 bases from J; junction bases left unmatched: 3. The CDR3 spans 13 residues. The CDR3 loop reads CSVGDYITDTQYF. CDR3 in DNA: TGCAGCGTTGGGGACTACATCACAGATACGCAGTATTTT.

V usage is TRBV3-1 (or the pseudogene TRBV3-2) and J usage is TRBJ1-5; a possible D gene is TRBD1 (6 bases). The CDR3 totals 18 residues. With 1 base removed from V and 1 base from J, the gap between germline ends came to 17 bases. Germline loops: CDR1 LGHDT, CDR2 YNNKEL (reference sequence). The CDR3 sequence: CASSQGLRGAGSNQPQHF. The CDR3 DNA is TGTGCCAGCAGCCAAGGCCTGCGGGGGGCAGGGAGCAATCAGCCCCAGCATTTT.

This chain uses TRBV19 with TRBJ2-7; tentative D call: TRBD1 (6 bases). Germline CDR1 and CDR2: LNHDA and SQIVND (reference sequence). This CDR3 spans 14 amino acids. V lost 2 bases, J lost 3 bases, and 11 bases lay in between. CDR3 DNA: TGTGCCAGTAGTATAACACAGGGCGGCTACGAGCAGTACTTC. Its protein product is CASSITQGGYEQYF.

The genes are TRBV19 and TRBJ1-1, with D possibly matching TRBD1 (6 bases). The CDR3 contains 15 residues. Germline V gene data show CDR1 as LNHDA and CDR2 as SQIVND (reference sequence). Trimming stripped 5 bases from V and 1 base from J, with 14 bases between. The CDR3 is CASSGPEQGNTEAFF. The CDR3, as DNA: TGTGCCAGTAGTGGACCGGAACAGGGGAACACTGAAGCTTTCTTT. Supplemented by reference TRBV19 and TRBJ1-1, the full variable domain reads DGGITQSPKYLFRKEGQNVTLSCEQNLNHDAMYWYRQDPGQGLRLIYYSQIVNDFQKGDIAEGYSVSREKKESFPLTVTSAQKNPTAFYLCASSGPEQGNTEAFFGQGTRLTVV.

V gene TRBV4-1 combines with J gene TRBJ2-1, with TRBD2 matching 8 bases. With 5 bases clipped from V and 8 bases from J, the junction kept 11 bases outside the gene matches. Germline CDR1 reads MGHRA; CDR2 reads YSYEKL. The CDR3 spans 15 residues. Here the CDR3 reads CASSTRTSLGDEQFF. CDR3 coding DNA: TGCGCCAGCAGCACACGGACTAGCCTTGGCGATGAGCAGTTCTTC.

J is TRBJ1-1 and V is TRBV4-1; D gene unclear. CDR1 is MGHRA, CDR2 YSYEKL, per germline. The CDR3 totals 15 residues. V dropped 1 base and J dropped 5 bases, with 14 bases sitting between them. Here the CDR3 DNA reads TGCGCCAGCAGCCAAGTCGAGGGAGAGTGGACTGAAGCTTTCTTT. Amino acids: CASSQVEGEWTEAFF.

The V gene is TRBV9, the J gene TRBJ2-3; D is perhaps TRBD1 (6 bases). The CDR3 consists of 16 residues. V gave up 3 bases and J gave up 2 bases, with 16 bases separating them. Germline V lookup: CDR1 SGDLS, CDR2 YYNGEE. The CDR3 sequence is CASSASRGSYTDTQYF. The DNA for the CDR3 is TGTGCCAGCAGCGCGAGTAGGGGGTCCTACACAGATACGCAGTATTTT. The full variable domain, with the rest looked up from reference TRBV9 and TRBJ2-3, is DSGVTQTPKHLITATGQRVTLRCSPRSGDLSVYWYQQSLDQGLQFLIQYYNGEERAKGNILERFSAQQFPDLHSELNLSSLELGDSALYFCASSASRGSYTDTQYFGPGTRLTVL.

This chain uses TRBV27 with TRBJ2-2, with 10 positions matching TRBD1. Germline V gene sequence: CDR1 MNHEY, CDR2 SMNVEV (reference sequence). The length of the CDR3 is 15 residues. The junction had 4 bases not matched to a gene; V was cut back by 4 bases and J by 5 bases. The CDR3 DNA follows: TGTGCCAGCAGTTGGACAGGGGGAACTACCGGGGAGCTGTTTTTT. It encodes CASSWTGGTTGELFF.